These 21 T cell receptor beta chains originate from one sample sequenced in a study of shared clonotypes between healthy human individuals. Sequencing used immunoSEQ multiplex PCR; TCRdb keeps in-frame clones, though not all of them. Among about 2.4 million clones listed, roughly 93% were seen once. Specimen: naive CD4+ T cells from PBMCs. Specified subset: CD45RA+ positively selected. All receptors come from a man between 18 and 35 years old in good health. Some clones in this sample may be carry-over from other donors' samples.

The chain combines TRBV12-5 with TRBJ2-1; D ambiguous. This CDR3 has 16 residues. Deletions cut 0 bases from V and 0 bases from J, with 9 bases between. Germline V gene data show CDR1 as LGHNT and CDR2 as FRNRAP. CDR3 nucleotide sequence: TGTGCTAGTGGTTTGGTAACCCCCTACTCCTACAATGAGCAGTTCTTC. Translating it yields CASGLVTPYSYNEQFF.

V is TRBV19 and J is TRBJ2-1; no clear D gene. Germline CDR1 reads LNHDA; CDR2 reads SQIVND (reference sequence). The V gene lost 3 bases and the J gene lost 0 bases, with 12 bases spanning the gap. This CDR3 comprises 16 residues. The CDR3 DNA reads as TGTGCCAGTAGTATCTACGGGCCTGGCTCCTACAATGAGCAGTTCTTC. This translates into CASSIYGPGSYNEQFF.

V gene TRBV9 combines with J gene TRBJ1-1, with TRBD1 as a possible D gene (5 bases). From germline, CDR1 is SGDLS and CDR2 YYNGEE. V shed 3 bases and J shed 8 bases, with 17 bases lying between them. This CDR3 contains 14 residues. The CDR3 DNA sequence: TGTGCCAGCAGCGCCGGACACCTCGGAGGGGAAGCTTTCTTT. Its protein product is CASSAGHLGGEAFF.

The chain couples TRBV30 to TRBJ1-5; a possible D gene is TRBD1 (6 bases). Trimming cost V 4 bases and J 10 bases, with 14 bases left between them. Per the germline V gene, CDR1 is GTSNPN and CDR2 is SVGIG (reference sequence). This CDR3 has 12 residues. CDR3 protein: CAWNRASQPQHF. CDR3 nucleotide sequence: TGTGCCTGGAACAGGGCTTCTCAACCCCAGCATTTT. The entire variable domain, with the rest obtained from reference TRBV30 and TRBJ1-5, is as follows: SQTIHQWPATLVQPVGSPLSLECTVEGTSNPNLYWYRQAAGRGLQLLFYSVGIGQISSEVPQNLSASRPQDRQFILSSKKLLLSDSGFYLCAWNRASQPQHFGDGTRLSIL.

This chain uses TRBV5-4 with TRBJ1-2, with a possible D match to TRBD1 (6 bases). Deletions cut 5 bases from V and 8 bases from J, with 16 bases between. CDR1 is SGHNT, CDR2 YYREEE, per germline (reference sequence). This CDR3 region has 13 residues. The DNA of the CDR3 is TGTGCCAGCAGGTCCGTGGGGGCGCAAGGCTACACCTTC. The encoded protein is CASRSVGAQGYTF.

The CDR3 loop is CASSIRLAGDGYEQYF. CDR3 in DNA: TGTGCCAGTAGTATTAGACTAGCGGGAGATGGTTACGAGCAGTACTTC. The V and J genes are TRBV19 and TRBJ2-7; TRBD2 matches at 12 bases. V shed 3 bases, J shed 4 bases, and the junction held 7 bases outside the gene matches. The length of the CDR3 is 16 residues. CDR1 LNHDA and CDR2 SQIVND come from the germline V gene (reference sequence).

V usage is TRBV6-4 and J usage is TRBJ1-4; maybe TRBD1 (6 bases). V was clipped by 3 bases and J by 0 bases, with 14 bases between them. The CDR3 spans 17 residues. Germline lookup yields CDR1 MRHNA and CDR2 SNTAGT. The CDR3 reads CASSDWRGNATNEKLFF. In DNA, the CDR3 is TGTGCCAGCAGTGATTGGAGGGGGAATGCAACTAATGAAAAACTGTTTTTT.

The rearrangement links TRBV7-3 to TRBJ2-5, with TRBD1 as a possible D gene (6 bases). Trimming took off 2 bases at V and 7 bases at J, with 17 bases between the two ends. CDR1 SGHTA and CDR2 FQGTGA come from the germline V gene. This CDR3 region has 15 residues. The CDR3 spells CASSLGQGPRGTQYF. Here the CDR3 DNA reads TGTGCCAGCAGCTTAGGGCAGGGGCCGAGAGGGACCCAGTACTTC.

V is TRBV5-4 and J is TRBJ2-5; the D call may be TRBD1 or TRBD2 (5 bases each). The CDR3 contains 13 residues. The germline V and J ends were trimmed by 5 bases and 7 bases, with 15 bases remaining between them. Germline V gene sequence: CDR1 SGHNT, CDR2 YYREEE (reference sequence). The CDR3 DNA is TGTGCCAGCAGGAACGAACCGAGGGGGACCCAGTACTTC. Translating gives CASRNEPRGTQYF.

In its sample, this clone was seen a few times. The chain carries TRBV5-1 and TRBJ1-1; TRBD1 matches 8 bases. Germline V gene data show CDR1 as SGHRS and CDR2 as YFSETQ. The CDR3 sequence is 13 residues long. Losses at the gene ends were 2 bases for V and 7 bases for J; bases not matched to a gene: 4. The CDR3 protein is CASSLQGEGEAFF. The CDR3, as DNA: TGCGCCAGCAGCTTACAGGGGGAGGGTGAAGCTTTCTTT.

The V gene is TRBV7-6, the J gene TRBJ1-3; D possibly corresponds to TRBD1 (5 bases). Trimming removed 2 bases at V and 3 bases at J, with 8 bases between. The CDR3 length is 14 residues. Germline CDR1 and CDR2: SGHVS and FNYEAQ. The CDR3 sequence: CASSLRQIGNTIYF. The CDR3 DNA reads TGTGCCAGCAGCTTACGACAGATTGGAAACACCATATATTTT.

This chain uses TRBV28 with TRBJ2-2; unclear D gene. Germline V gene data show CDR1 as MDHEN and CDR2 as SYDVKM. This CDR3 has 13 residues. Between the trimmed V and J ends, which lost 6 bases and 1 base, there was a span of 6 bases. CDR3: CASRAENTGELFF. The CDR3, as DNA: TGTGCCAGCAGGGCAGAGAACACCGGGGAGCTGTTTTTT. Drawing the rest from reference TRBV28 and TRBJ2-2, the complete variable domain is DVKVTQSSRYLVKRTGEKVFLECVQDMDHENMFWYRQDPGLGLRLIYFSYDVKMKEKGDIPEGYSVSREKKERFSLILESASTNQTSMYLCASRAENTGELFFGEGSRLTVL.

The chain has TRBV6-6 and TRBJ2-6; no clear D gene. Germline assignment: CDR1 MNHNY and CDR2 SVGAGI (reference sequence). V gave up 7 bases and J gave up 1 base, with 8 bases separating them. There are 14 residues in the CDR3. In DNA, the CDR3 is TGTGCCAGCATAAGCCATTCTGGGGCCAACGTCCTGACTTTC. Protein: CASISHSGANVLTF.

The chain recombines TRBV2 with TRBJ2-7, with a possible D match to TRBD1 (5 bases). Trimming cost V 0 bases and J 6 bases, with 12 bases left between them. Germline lookup yields CDR1 SNHLY and CDR2 FYNNEI. CDR3 size: 14 residues. The CDR3 region is CASSEALPGSEQYF. CDR3 sequence (DNA): TGTGCCAGCAGTGAAGCGCTTCCAGGGTCCGAGCAGTACTTC.

This clone was picked up one time. The V call is TRBV29-1, the J call TRBJ1-2; D uncertain. V was pared by 3 bases and J by 2 bases, with 4 bases between. This CDR3 has 11 residues. Germline V lookup: CDR1 SQVTM, CDR2 ANQGSEA. CDR3 region: CSVDRNYGYTF. The CDR3 coding sequence is TGCAGCGTTGACCGGAACTATGGCTACACCTTC.

This chain joins TRBV7-2 and TRBJ2-7; TRBD1 matches 7 bases. Germline V gene lookup returns CDR1 SGHTA and CDR2 FQGNSA. The J segment lost 2 bases and the V segment lost 2 bases, leaving 9 bases of the junction unmatched. CDR3 length: 16 residues. The CDR3 here is CASSLRQGSPAYEQYF. The CDR3 DNA reads TGTGCCAGCAGCTTAAGACAGGGTAGTCCGGCCTACGAGCAGTACTTC.

This clone has just one count. The rearrangement joins TRBV28 to TRBJ1-2; a weak D match, TRBD1 (5 bases). This CDR3 has 17 amino acids. Germline CDR1 is MDHEN and CDR2 is SYDVKM. The V gene lost 4 bases and the J gene lost 7 bases, with 25 bases spanning the gap. CDR3 in DNA: TGTGCCAGCAGTTGGGCAGGGTCGACAGCCACGAGGTCTGGCTACACCTTC. Amino acids: CASSWAGSTATRSGYTF.

This rearrangement joins TRBV29-1 to TRBJ2-3, with 7 bases identical to TRBD1. After removal of 0 bases from V and 10 bases from J, the junction contained 4 bases not matched to a gene. Germline lookup yields CDR1 SQVTM and CDR2 ANQGSEA. This CDR3 is built from 12 residues. CDR3 residues: CSVEEGGTAQYF. The CDR3 nucleotides read TGCAGCGTTGAAGAAGGGGGCACTGCGCAGTATTTT.

The chain is built from TRBV7-2 and TRBJ2-5, with 7 bases lining up with TRBD2. The germline gives CDR1 SGHTA, CDR2 FQGNSA. The CDR3 consists of 13 residues. Trimming at V came to 4 bases and at J to 6 bases, leaving 5 bases not matched to a gene. The DNA for the CDR3 is TGTGCCAGCAGCTCCGAGACTAGCAAGACCCAGTACTTC. Translation gives CASSSETSKTQYF.

The chain uses TRBV19 and TRBJ1-4; D ambiguous. This CDR3 is built from 17 residues. The germline CDR1 and CDR2 sequences are LNHDA and SQIVND (reference sequence). V was trimmed by 3 bases and J by 2 bases, leaving 16 bases between them. This CDR3 is CASSMGRALGTNEKLFF. CDR3 in DNA: TGTGCCAGTAGTATGGGAAGGGCCTTGGGGACTAATGAAAAACTGTTTTTT.

The chain couples TRBV10-3 to TRBJ2-7; no definite D call. Germline values: CDR1 ENHRY, CDR2 SYGVKD. Trimming removed 3 bases at V and 7 bases at J, with 10 bases between. The CDR3 has 12 amino acids. CDR3 region: CAISDDIREQYF. CDR3 bases: TGTGCCATCAGTGATGACATTCGGGAGCAGTACTTC.